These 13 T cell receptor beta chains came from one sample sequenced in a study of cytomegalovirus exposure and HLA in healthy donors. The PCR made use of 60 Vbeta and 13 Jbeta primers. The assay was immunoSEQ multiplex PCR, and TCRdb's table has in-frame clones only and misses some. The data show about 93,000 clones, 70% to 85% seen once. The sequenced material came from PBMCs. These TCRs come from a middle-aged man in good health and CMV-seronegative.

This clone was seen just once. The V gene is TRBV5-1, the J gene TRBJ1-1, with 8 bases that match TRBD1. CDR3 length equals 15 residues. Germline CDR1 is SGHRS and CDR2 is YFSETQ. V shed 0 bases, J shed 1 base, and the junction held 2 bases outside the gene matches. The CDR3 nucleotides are TGCGCCAGCAGCTTGGACAGGGGGGCGAACACTGAAGCTTTCTTT. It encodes CASSLDRGANTEAFF.

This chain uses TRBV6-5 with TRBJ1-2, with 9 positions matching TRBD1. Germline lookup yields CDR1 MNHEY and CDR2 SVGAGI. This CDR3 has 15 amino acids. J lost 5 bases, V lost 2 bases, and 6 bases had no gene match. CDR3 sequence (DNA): TGTGCCAGCAGTTACACCACCGGGACAGGGTATGGCTACACCTTC. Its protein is CASSYTTGTGYGYTF.

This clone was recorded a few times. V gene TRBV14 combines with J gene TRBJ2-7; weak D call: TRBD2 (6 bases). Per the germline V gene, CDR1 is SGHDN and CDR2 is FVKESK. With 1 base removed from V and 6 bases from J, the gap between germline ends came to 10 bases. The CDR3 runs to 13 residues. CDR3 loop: CASSQVGGVEQYF. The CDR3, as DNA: TGTGCCAGCAGCCAAGTAGGAGGGGTCGAGCAGTACTTC. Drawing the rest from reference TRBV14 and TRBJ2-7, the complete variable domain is EAGVTQFPSHSVIEKGQTVTLRCDPISGHDNLYWYRRVMGKEIKFLLHFVKESKQDESGMPNNRFLAERTGGTYSTLKVQPAELEDSGVYFCASSQVGGVEQYFGPGTRLTVT.

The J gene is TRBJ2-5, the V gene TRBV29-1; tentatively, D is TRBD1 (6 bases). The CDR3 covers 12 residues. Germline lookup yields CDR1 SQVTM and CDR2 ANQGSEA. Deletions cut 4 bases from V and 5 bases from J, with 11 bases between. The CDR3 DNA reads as TGCAGCGTTGGACAGGTTAGGGAGACCCAGTACTTC. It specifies CSVGQVRETQYF. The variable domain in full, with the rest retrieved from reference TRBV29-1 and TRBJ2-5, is SAVISQKPSRDICQRGTSLTIQCQVDSQVTMMFWYRQQPGQSLTLIATANQGSEATYESGFVIDKFPISRPNLTFSTLTVSNMSPEDSSIYLCSVGQVRETQYFGPGTRLLVL.

As DNA, the CDR3 is TGCGCCAGCAGCCCGGGACTGCCCTACTCCTACGAGCAGTACTTC. The encoded protein is CASSPGLPYSYEQYF. The chain recombines TRBV5-1 with TRBJ2-7; D perhaps matches TRBD2 (6 bases). V was pared by 4 bases and J by 0 bases, with 14 bases between. The CDR3 runs to 15 residues. Germline loops: CDR1 SGHRS, CDR2 YFSETQ.

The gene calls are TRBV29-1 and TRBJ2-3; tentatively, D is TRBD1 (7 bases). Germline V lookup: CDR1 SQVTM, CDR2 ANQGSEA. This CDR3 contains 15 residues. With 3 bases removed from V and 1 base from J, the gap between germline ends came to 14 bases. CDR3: CSVDRQGLGTDTQYF. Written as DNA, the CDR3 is TGCAGCGTTGACCGACAGGGACTGGGCACAGATACGCAGTATTTT.

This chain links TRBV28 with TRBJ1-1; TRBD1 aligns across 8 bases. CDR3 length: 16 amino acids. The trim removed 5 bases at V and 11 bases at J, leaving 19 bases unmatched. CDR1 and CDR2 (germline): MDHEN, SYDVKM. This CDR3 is CASSAGTGRDGPIAFF. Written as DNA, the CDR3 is TGTGCCAGCAGTGCCGGGACAGGTCGAGACGGTCCGATCGCTTTCTTT.

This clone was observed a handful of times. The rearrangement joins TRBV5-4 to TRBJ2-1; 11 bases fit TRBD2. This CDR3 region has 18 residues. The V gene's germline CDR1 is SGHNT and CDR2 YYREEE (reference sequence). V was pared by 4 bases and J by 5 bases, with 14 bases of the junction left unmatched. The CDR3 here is CASSPGGASGRTHNEQFF. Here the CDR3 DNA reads TGTGCCAGCAGCCCCGGGGGAGCTAGCGGGAGGACCCACAATGAGCAGTTCTTC.

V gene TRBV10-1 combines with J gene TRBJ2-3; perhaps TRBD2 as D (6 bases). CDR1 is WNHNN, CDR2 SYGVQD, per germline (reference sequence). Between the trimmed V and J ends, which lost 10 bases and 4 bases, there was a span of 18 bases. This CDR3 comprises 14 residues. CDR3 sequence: CATGGTPAPDTQYF. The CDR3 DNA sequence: TGCGCCACCGGCGGGACTCCCGCCCCAGATACGCAGTATTTT.

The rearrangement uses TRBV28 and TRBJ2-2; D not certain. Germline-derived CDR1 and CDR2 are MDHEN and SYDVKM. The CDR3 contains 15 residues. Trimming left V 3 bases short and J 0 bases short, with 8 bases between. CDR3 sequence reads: CASSFRQTNTGELFF. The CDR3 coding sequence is TGTGCCAGCAGTTTTCGTCAGACGAACACCGGGGAGCTGTTTTTT. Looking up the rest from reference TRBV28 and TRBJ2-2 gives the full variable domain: DVKVTQSSRYLVKRTGEKVFLECVQDMDHENMFWYRQDPGLGLRLIYFSYDVKMKEKGDIPEGYSVSREKKERFSLILESASTNQTSMYLCASSFRQTNTGELFFGEGSRLTVL.

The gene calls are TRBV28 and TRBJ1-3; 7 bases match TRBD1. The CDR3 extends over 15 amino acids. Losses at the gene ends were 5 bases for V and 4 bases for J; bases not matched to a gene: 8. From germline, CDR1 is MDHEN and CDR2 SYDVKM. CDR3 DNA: TGTGCCAGCAGTACTCATGAGGGGGCCGGAAACACCATATATTTT. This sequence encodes CASSTHEGAGNTIYF.

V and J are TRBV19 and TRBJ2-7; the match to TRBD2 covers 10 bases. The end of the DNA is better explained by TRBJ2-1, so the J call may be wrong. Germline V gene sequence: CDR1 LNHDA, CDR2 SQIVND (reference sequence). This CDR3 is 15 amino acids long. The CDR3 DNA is TGTGCCAGTAGCCCCGGGACTAGCGAGTACAATGAGCAGTTCTTC. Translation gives CASSPGTSEYNEQFF.

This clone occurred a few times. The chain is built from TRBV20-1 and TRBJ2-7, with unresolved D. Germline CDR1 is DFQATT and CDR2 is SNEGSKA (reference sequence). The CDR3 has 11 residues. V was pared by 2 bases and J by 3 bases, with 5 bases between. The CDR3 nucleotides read TGCAGTGCTAGAAACAGCTACGAGCAGTACTTC. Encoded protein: CSARNSYEQYF.